The next 11 T cell receptor beta chains were all read from a single sample in a study of cytomegalovirus exposure and HLA in healthy donors. The PCR ran on 60 Vbeta and 13 Jbeta primers. Clones were sequenced by immunoSEQ multiplex PCR, and TCRdb holds only the in-frame ones, with some missing. The sample yields roughly 160,000 clones, approximately 81% seen once. The sample consisted of PBMCs. The receptors were sampled from a man aged 30-40 years in good health and CMV-seropositive.

The chain combines TRBV27 with TRBJ2-7; 11 bases align to TRBD1. J was trimmed by 2 bases and V by 5 bases; bases with no gene match: 11. CDR1 and CDR2 from the germline V gene are MNHEY and SMNVEV (reference sequence). The CDR3 sequence is 17 residues long. The CDR3 spells CASSVSSSGQGAYEQYF. The CDR3 DNA follows: TGTGCCAGCAGTGTCTCCTCGTCGGGACAGGGGGCCTACGAGCAGTACTTC.

This chain uses TRBV2 with TRBJ2-3, with D maybe TRBD2 (6 bases). Germline CDR1 and CDR2: SNHLY and FYNNEI. Between the trimmed V and J ends, which lost 1 base and 3 bases, there was a span of 11 bases. This CDR3 region has 15 residues. CDR3 DNA: TGTGCCAGCAGTGAAGGGTGGGAGGCGACAGATACGCAGTATTTT. It specifies CASSEGWEATDTQYF. The whole variable domain, remainder taken from reference TRBV2 and TRBJ2-3, is EPEVTQTPSHQVTQMGQEVILRCVPISNHLYFYWYRQILGQKVEFLVSFYNNEISEKSEIFDDQFSVERPDGSNFTLKIRSTKLEDSAMYFCASSEGWEATDTQYFGPGTRLTVL.

The chain is built from TRBV5-6 and TRBJ1-2; no clear D gene. Germline CDR1 and CDR2: SGHDT and YYEEEE. The CDR3 runs to 13 residues. Trimming removed 5 bases from V and 4 bases from J, with 12 bases in between. This CDR3 is CASSQTEFYGYTF. The CDR3 region has the DNA TGTGCCAGCAGTCAGACTGAGTTCTATGGCTACACCTTC.

The chain uses TRBV4-2 and TRBJ1-1; D is undetermined. CDR1 and CDR2 (germline): LGHNA, YNFKEQ. The CDR3 runs to 14 residues. The ends were cut back, 4 bases at V and 4 bases at J, with 13 bases in the middle. In DNA, the CDR3 is TGTGCCAGCAGCCCAGTATTGGAGGCCACTGAAGCTTTCTTT. It translates to CASSPVLEATEAFF.

The chain recombines TRBV19 with TRBJ1-5; TRBD1 is a possible D gene (5 bases). Germline loops: CDR1 LNHDA, CDR2 SQIVND (reference sequence). Trimming pared 0 bases from V and 5 bases from J, leaving 14 bases between. The CDR3 runs to 16 residues. CDR3 in DNA: TGTGCCAGTAGTATAGATATTATGGCAGGGCATCAGCCCCAGCATTTT. Protein product: CASSIDIMAGHQPQHF.

The chain couples TRBV5-1 to TRBJ1-3, with 7 bases aligning to TRBD1. Per the germline V gene, CDR1 is SGHRS and CDR2 is YFSETQ. This CDR3 has 17 residues. V lost 2 bases to trimming and J lost 2 bases; unmatched junction nucleotides: 10. The CDR3 nucleotides read TGCGCCAGCAGCTTATCTACGACACAGGGGCCTGGAAACACCATATATTTT. It translates to CASSLSTTQGPGNTIYF.

This chain links TRBV5-6 with TRBJ2-7, with TRBD1 matching over 8 bases. J was trimmed by 4 bases and V by 0 bases; bases with no gene match: 6. This CDR3 has 15 amino acids. The germline V gene encodes CDR1 SGHDT and CDR2 YYEEEE. CDR3 region: CASSLADRGNYEQYF. The CDR3 coding sequence is TGTGCCAGCAGCTTGGCCGACAGGGGTAATTACGAGCAGTACTTC.

V gene TRBV7-2 combines with J gene TRBJ2-2; 8 nucleotides match TRBD2. V was clipped by 4 bases and J by 7 bases; unmatched bases: 14. Germline CDR1 reads SGHTA; CDR2 reads FQGNSA. The CDR3 covers 17 residues. CDR3 DNA sequence: TGTGCCAGCAGCTCTCCGGGGGGGCGGCGATTGGGCGGGGAGCTGTTTTTT. As protein: CASSSPGGRRLGGELFF.

The DNA for the CDR3 is TGTGCCAGCAGTTACTCGGAGGGGGCGCAAGCTTTCTTT. This encodes CASSYSEGAQAFF. The chain carries TRBV6-5 and TRBJ1-1; TRBD1 matches 7 bases. The junction had 4 bases not matched to a gene; V was cut back by 0 bases and J by 9 bases. There are 13 residues in the CDR3. Germline values: CDR1 MNHEY, CDR2 SVGAGI.

The rearrangement uses TRBV7-9 and TRBJ1-4; 7 bases are shared with TRBD1. V lost 2 bases to trimming and J lost 7 bases; unmatched junction nucleotides: 7. The V gene's germline CDR1 is SEHNR and CDR2 FQNEAQ (reference sequence). The CDR3 length is 15 residues. The CDR3 reads CASSLIGTDGEKLFF. CDR3 sequence (DNA): TGTGCCAGCAGCTTAATCGGGACAGATGGTGAAAAACTGTTTTTT.

This chain joins TRBV2 and TRBJ2-3, with D tentatively TRBD2 (6 bases). The germline gives CDR1 SNHLY, CDR2 FYNNEI. This CDR3 has 14 amino acids. Between the trimmed V and J ends, which lost 5 bases and 6 bases, there was a span of 15 bases. Here the CDR3 reads CASSRDSGSDTQYF. In DNA form, the CDR3 reads TGTGCCAGCAGTCGGGACTCGGGCTCGGATACGCAGTATTTT.